This TCR beta chain was sequenced in a study of T-cell reconstitution after alpha-beta-depleted transplantation in children (TCRdb year 2016). In terms of the full investigation: T-cell immune reconstitution after TCRalphabeta/CD19-depleted allogeneic hematopoietic cell transplantation in children was quantitatively tracked in the study by means of TCR repertoire profiling.

Sample treatment or condition, as interpreted from the label and publication: allogeneic hematopoietic cell transplantation with graft depleted of TCRalphabeta T cells and CD19 B cells. The transplant recipients were children given TCRalphabeta/CD19-depleted allogeneic hematopoietic cell grafts. Libraries were constructed by PCR. Instrument on record: Illumina HiSeq 2500. Molecular barcoding was employed in the preparation of TCR libraries, with unique molecular identifiers being used to normalize TCRbeta repertoire quantification. TCRdb reprocessed the public reads (quality trimming at Q25 with fastp, clone calling with MiXCR) and kept in-frame beta chains. Identical CDR3 proteins give one entry, which carries the most common genes and DNA. This sample comprises under 850,000 distinct CDR3 sequences, over 10% of them detected only once. About 0.79% of the sample is taken by the ten largest. Study-wide conclusions, independent of this receptor: Over the following months the frequencies of hyperexpanded clones went down, and after one year T-cell counts and TCRbeta diversity were mostly credited to newly produced T cells. In some patients, high TCRbeta diversity at day 60 was attributed to recipient T cells and intrathymic progenitors that had survived conditioning. About two months after transplant, the apparently early recovery of alphabetaT-cell counts reportedly depended on just several hundred clones that had expanded rapidly and came from non-depleted graft cells.

Worth noting for this clonotype: Its binding antigen is unknown. No much larger clonotype is one base removed from it; base qualities were not supplied.

From the cysteine through the phenylalanine, the CDR3 covers 15 amino acids. The DNA shown is the 45-base CDR3, in frame from base 1. From a lookup of the germline V gene (reference sequence), CDR1 and CDR2 are DFQATT and SNEGSKA. V is shortened by 0 bases, J by 0 bases, and the region joining them spans 9 bases. The sample in question was PBMCs, obtained before TCRalphabeta/CD19-depleted stem cell transplant. The sequence joins TRBV20-1 to TRBJ2-1; a weak D assignment points to TRBD2 (6 bases agree). The receptor was isolated from a girl aged 2-10 years with congenital amegakaryocytic thrombocytopenia, due to receive a stem cell transplant. The DNA sequence is as follows: TGCAGTGCTAGAGATTGGGACTCCTCCTACAATGAGCAGTTCTTC. Translated, this is CSARDWDSSYNEQFF.